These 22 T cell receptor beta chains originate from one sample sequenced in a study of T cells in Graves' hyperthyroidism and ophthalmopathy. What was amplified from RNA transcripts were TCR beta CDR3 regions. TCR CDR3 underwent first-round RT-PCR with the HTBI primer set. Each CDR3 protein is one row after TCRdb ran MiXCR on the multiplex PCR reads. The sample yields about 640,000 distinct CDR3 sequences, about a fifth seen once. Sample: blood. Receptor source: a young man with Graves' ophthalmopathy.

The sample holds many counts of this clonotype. CDR3 bases: TGTGCCAGCAGCGAAGGGACAGGGAAGTACGAGCAGTACTTC. Protein: CASSEGTGKYEQYF. The V and J genes are TRBV7-9 and TRBJ2-7; TRBD1 aligns across 9 bases. The CDR3 consists of 14 residues. The V gene end was trimmed by 5 bases and the J gene end by 4 bases; junction bases not matched to a gene: 6. Germline CDR1 reads SEHNR; CDR2 reads FQNEAQ (reference sequence).

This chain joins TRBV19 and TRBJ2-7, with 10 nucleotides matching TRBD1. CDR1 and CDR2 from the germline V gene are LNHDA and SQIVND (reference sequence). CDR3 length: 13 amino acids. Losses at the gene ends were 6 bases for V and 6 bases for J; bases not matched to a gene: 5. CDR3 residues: CASSDRGRGEQYF. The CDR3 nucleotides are TGTGCCAGTAGCGACAGGGGGCGAGGCGAGCAGTACTTC.

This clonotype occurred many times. The CDR3 loop is CASSLRDSNQPQHF. The CDR3 DNA reads TGTGCCAGCAGCTTGAGGGACAGCAATCAGCCCCAGCATTTT. The genes are TRBV5-5 and TRBJ1-5, with D perhaps matching TRBD1 (5 bases). Trimming left V 1 base short and J 1 base short, with 6 bases between. The CDR3 runs to 14 residues. CDR1 is SGHKS and CDR2 is YYEKEE in the germline V gene (reference sequence).

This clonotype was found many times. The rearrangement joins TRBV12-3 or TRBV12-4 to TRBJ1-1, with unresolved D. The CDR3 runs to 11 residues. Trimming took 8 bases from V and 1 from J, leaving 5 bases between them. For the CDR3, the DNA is TGTGCCAGCGCAGAGAACACTGAAGCTTTCTTT. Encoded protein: CASAENTEAFF.

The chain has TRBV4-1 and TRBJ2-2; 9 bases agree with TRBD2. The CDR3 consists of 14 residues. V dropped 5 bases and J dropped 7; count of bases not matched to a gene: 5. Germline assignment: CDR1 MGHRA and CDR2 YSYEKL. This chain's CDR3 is CASSVAGEVGELFF. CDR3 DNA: TGCGCCAGCAGCGTAGCGGGAGAGGTCGGGGAGCTGTTTTTT.

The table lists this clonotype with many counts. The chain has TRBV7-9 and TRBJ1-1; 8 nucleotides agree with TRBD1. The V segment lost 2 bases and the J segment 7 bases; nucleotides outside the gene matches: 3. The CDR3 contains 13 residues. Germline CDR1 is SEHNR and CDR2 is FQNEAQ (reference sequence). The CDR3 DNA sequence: TGTGCCAGCAGCTTACAGGGGGCGATTGAAGCTTTCTTT. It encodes CASSLQGAIEAFF.

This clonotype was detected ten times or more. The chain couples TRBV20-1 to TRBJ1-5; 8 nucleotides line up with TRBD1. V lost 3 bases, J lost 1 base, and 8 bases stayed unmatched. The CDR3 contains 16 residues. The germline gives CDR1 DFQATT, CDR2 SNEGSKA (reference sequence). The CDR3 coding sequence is TGCAGTGCTAGGGCCAATCAGGGGGCGAGCAATCAGCCCCAGCATTTT. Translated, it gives CSARANQGASNQPQHF.

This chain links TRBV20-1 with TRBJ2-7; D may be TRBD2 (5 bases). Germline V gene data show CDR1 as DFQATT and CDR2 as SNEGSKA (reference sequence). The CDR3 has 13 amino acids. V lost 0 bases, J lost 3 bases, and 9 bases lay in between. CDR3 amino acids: CSAREVGGYEQYF. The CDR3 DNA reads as TGCAGTGCTAGAGAGGTAGGAGGCTACGAGCAGTACTTC.

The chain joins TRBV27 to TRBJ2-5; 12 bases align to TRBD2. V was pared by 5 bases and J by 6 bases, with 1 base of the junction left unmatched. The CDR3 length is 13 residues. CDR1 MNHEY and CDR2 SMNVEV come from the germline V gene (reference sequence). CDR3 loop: CASSGLAGQTQYF. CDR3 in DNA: TGTGCCAGCAGTGGACTAGCGGGGCAGACCCAGTACTTC.

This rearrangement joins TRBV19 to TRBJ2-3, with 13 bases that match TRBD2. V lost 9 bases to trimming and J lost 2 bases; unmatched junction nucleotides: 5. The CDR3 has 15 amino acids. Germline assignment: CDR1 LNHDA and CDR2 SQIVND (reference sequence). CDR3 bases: TGTGCCAGCGGACTAGCGGGAGAAGACACAGATACGCAGTATTTT. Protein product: CASGLAGEDTDTQYF.

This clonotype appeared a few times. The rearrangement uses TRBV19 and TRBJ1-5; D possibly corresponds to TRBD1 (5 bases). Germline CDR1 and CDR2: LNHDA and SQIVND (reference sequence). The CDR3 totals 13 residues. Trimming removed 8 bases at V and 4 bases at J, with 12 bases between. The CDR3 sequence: CASRLQGNQPQHF. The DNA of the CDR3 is TGTGCCAGTCGTCTCCAGGGAAATCAGCCCCAGCATTTT.

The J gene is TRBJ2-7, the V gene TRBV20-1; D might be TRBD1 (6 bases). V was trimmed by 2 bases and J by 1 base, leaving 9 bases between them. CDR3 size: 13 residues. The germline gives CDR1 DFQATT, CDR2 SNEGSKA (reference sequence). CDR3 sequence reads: CSARKQGSYEQYF. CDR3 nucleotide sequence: TGCAGTGCTAGAAAACAGGGTTCCTACGAGCAGTACTTC.

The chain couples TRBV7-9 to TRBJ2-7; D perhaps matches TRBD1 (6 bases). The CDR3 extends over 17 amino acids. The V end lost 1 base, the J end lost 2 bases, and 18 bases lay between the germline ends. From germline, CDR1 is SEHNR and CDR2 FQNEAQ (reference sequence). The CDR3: CASSLGGGRVGTYEQYF. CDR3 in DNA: TGTGCCAGCAGCTTAGGAGGGGGACGGGTCGGCACCTACGAGCAGTACTTC.

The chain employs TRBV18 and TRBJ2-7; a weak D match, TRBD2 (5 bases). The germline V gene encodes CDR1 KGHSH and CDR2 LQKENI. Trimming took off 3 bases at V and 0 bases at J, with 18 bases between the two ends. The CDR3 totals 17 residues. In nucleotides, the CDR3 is TGTGCCAGCTCACCGAGCCCGGGATCGGTCGACTCCTACGAGCAGTACTTC. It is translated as CASSPSPGSVDSYEQYF.

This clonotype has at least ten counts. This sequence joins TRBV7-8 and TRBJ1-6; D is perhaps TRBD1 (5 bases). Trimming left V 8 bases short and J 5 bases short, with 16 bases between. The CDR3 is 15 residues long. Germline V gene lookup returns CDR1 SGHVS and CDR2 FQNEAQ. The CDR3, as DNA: TGTGCCAGCCGAGACGGGGGGGGTAATAATTCACCCCTCCACTTT. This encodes CASRDGGGNNSPLHF.

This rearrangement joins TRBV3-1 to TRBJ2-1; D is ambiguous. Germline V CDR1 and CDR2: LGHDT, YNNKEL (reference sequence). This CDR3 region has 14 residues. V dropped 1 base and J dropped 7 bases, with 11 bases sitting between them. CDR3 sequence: CASSQATLGNEQFF. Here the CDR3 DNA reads TGTGCCAGCAGCCAAGCCACCTTAGGGAATGAGCAGTTCTTC.

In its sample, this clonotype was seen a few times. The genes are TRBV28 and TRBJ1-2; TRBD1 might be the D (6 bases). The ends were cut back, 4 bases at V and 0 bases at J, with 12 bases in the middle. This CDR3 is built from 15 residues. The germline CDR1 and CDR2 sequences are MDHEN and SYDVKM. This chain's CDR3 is CASSYLTGSNYGYTF. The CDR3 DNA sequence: TGTGCCAGCAGTTATCTGACAGGATCTAACTATGGCTACACCTTC.

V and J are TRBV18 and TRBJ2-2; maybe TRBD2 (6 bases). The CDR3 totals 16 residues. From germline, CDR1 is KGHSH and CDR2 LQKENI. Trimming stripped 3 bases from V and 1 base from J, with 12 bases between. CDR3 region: CASSPRDLKNTGELFF. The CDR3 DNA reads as TGTGCCAGCTCACCCCGGGACTTGAAGAACACCGGGGAGCTGTTTTTT.

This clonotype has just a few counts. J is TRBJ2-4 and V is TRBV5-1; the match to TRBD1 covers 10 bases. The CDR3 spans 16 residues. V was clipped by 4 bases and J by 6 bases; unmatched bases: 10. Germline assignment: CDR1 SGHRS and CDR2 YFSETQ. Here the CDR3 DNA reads TGCGCCAGCAGCGAGACAGGGGGCGCATCTACAAACATTCAGTACTTC. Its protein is CASSETGGASTNIQYF.

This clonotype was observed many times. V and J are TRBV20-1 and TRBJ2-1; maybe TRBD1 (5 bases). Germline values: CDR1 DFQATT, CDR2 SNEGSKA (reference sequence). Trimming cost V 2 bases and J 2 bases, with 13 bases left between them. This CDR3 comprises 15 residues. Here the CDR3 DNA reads TGCAGTGCTAGAAACCCCAGGGTGGCCTACAATGAGCAGTTCTTC. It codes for CSARNPRVAYNEQFF.

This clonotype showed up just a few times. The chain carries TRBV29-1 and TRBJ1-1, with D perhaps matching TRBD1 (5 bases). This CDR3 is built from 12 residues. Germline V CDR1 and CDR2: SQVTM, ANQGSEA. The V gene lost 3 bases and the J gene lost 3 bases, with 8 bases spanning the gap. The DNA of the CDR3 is TGCAGCGTTGACGAGGGGTACACTGAAGCTTTCTTT. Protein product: CSVDEGYTEAFF.

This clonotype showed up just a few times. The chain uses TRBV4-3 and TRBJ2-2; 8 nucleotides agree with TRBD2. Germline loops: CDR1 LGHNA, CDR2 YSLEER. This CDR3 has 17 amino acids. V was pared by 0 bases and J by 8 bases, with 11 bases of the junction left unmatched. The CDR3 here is CASSQERYSAGVGELFF. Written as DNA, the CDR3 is TGCGCCAGCAGCCAAGAGCGGTACTCAGCGGGAGTAGGGGAGCTGTTTTTT.